These 12 T cell receptor beta chains were sequenced from one sample in a study of breast tumors, draining lymph nodes, adjacent tissues. Axillary draining lymph nodes of breast cancer patients supplied the node samples. From the multiplex PCR reads, TCRdb called clonotypes with MiXCR, one entry per CDR3 protein. The sample has about 230,000 distinct CDR3 sequences, roughly 32% seen once. Sample: axillary lymph node tissue. Receptors originate from a female donor with breast cancer. Some clones in this sample may be carry-over from other donors' samples.

The chain employs TRBV11-2 and TRBJ2-3; 14 bases match TRBD2. The CDR3 runs to 17 residues. Germline-derived CDR1 and CDR2 are SGHAT and FQNNGV. J gave up 5 bases and V 4 bases, and 8 bases lay outside the gene matches. This chain's CDR3 is CASSSPRTSGGQDTQYF. In DNA form, the CDR3 reads TGTGCCAGCAGCTCCCCAAGGACTAGCGGGGGGCAAGATACGCAGTATTTT.

This clonotype appeared many times. The genes are TRBV27 and TRBJ1-4; 9 bases are shared with TRBD1. The CDR3 runs 17 residues. The V segment lost 5 bases and the J segment 12 bases; nucleotides outside the gene matches: 19. Germline assignment: CDR1 MNHEY and CDR2 SMNVEV (reference sequence). CDR3 coding DNA: TGTGCCAGCAGTCGACAGGGGGAAGGTTACGGTTTTCGGGAACTGTTTTTT. Translating it yields CASSRQGEGYGFRELFF.

V usage is TRBV10-3 and J usage is TRBJ2-3; 9 bases match TRBD2. CDR1 ENHRY and CDR2 SYGVKD come from the germline V gene. The CDR3 spans 14 residues. Germline trimming cut 10 bases from V and 3 bases from J; bases unmatched to any gene: 8. The CDR3 region is CATRTSESTDTQYF. The CDR3 nucleotides read TGTGCCACCAGGACTAGCGAGAGTACAGATACGCAGTATTTT.

This clonotype was seen a handful of times. CDR3 DNA: TGTGCCAGCTCACCCCAGCAGGCTGTAGGATACGAGCAGTACTTC. Translation: CASSPQQAVGYEQYF. This sequence joins TRBV18 and TRBJ2-7; no firm D call. This CDR3 has 15 residues. Trimming removed 3 bases from V and 4 bases from J, with 16 bases in between. Germline CDR1 is KGHSH and CDR2 is LQKENI.

V and J are TRBV6-1 and TRBJ1-2; 7 bases are a match to TRBD1. This CDR3 region has 12 residues. The V gene's germline CDR1 is MNHNS and CDR2 SASEGT. Germline trimming cut 4 bases from V and 12 bases from J; bases unmatched to any gene: 8. The CDR3 reads CASSVAGGGNTF. Here the CDR3 DNA reads TGTGCCAGCAGTGTGGCAGGGGGTGGAAACACCTTC.

In this sample, this clonotype turned up many times. The gene calls are TRBV7-2 and TRBJ2-7; D is uncertain. The CDR3 totals 11 residues. Trimming pared 7 bases from V and 6 bases from J, leaving 10 bases between. Germline CDR1 SGHTA, CDR2 FQGNSA. The CDR3: CASTRAAEQYF. The CDR3 region has the DNA TGTGCCAGCACGCGCGCAGCCGAGCAGTACTTC.

A note on this clonotype: This sequence may be a read error, since a much larger clone differs from it by one base. The V call is TRBV19, the J call TRBJ2-2, with 9 bases fitting TRBD2. Looked up from germline, CDR1 is LNHDA and CDR2 is SQIVND (reference sequence). CDR3 size: 14 residues. V dropped 8 bases and J dropped 7; count of bases not matched to a gene: 8. As DNA, the CDR3 is TGTGCCAGTGGTAGCGGGAGAGGCTTCGGGGAGCTGTTTTTT. Protein sequence: CASGSGRGFGELFF.

This clonotype has a handful of counts. This chain connects TRBV27 to TRBJ2-1; 8 positions agree with TRBD1. The junction had 12 bases not matched to a gene; V was cut back by 7 bases and J by 7 bases. Germline values: CDR1 MNHEY, CDR2 SMNVEV (reference sequence). This CDR3 contains 15 residues. CDR3 sequence reads: CASTFRDRFGNEQFF. CDR3 nucleotides: TGTGCCAGCACTTTCCGGGACAGGTTTGGTAATGAGCAGTTCTTC.

This clonotype came up many times. The chain has TRBV9 and TRBJ2-7, with unresolved D. Germline V gives CDR1 SGDLS, CDR2 YYNGEE. The CDR3 has 13 amino acids. Trimming shortened V by 0 bases and J by 6 bases, and 10 bases separated the two germline ends. The CDR3 reads CASSVEIGSEQYF. The CDR3 bases are TGTGCCAGCAGCGTAGAAATAGGGTCCGAGCAGTACTTC.

The rearrangement uses TRBV24-1 and TRBJ2-7, with D possibly matching TRBD2 (5 bases). This CDR3 contains 13 residues. The V end was cut by 2 bases, the J end by 3 bases, with 7 bases between. The germline gives CDR1 KGHDR, CDR2 SFDVKD. In nucleotides, the CDR3 is TGTGCCACCAGTGATTACCGGGGCTACGAGCAGTACTTC. This codes for CATSDYRGYEQYF.

Many counts were recorded for this clonotype. The genes are TRBV4-2 and TRBJ2-3; 14 nucleotides match TRBD2. In germline, CDR1 is LGHNA, CDR2 YNFKEQ. There are 20 residues in the CDR3. After removal of 1 base from V and 0 bases from J, the junction contained 9 bases not matched to a gene. The CDR3 coding sequence is TGTGCCAGCAGCCAAGGAGCGGGACTAGCGGGAGTACCCAGCACAGATACGCAGTATTTT. Amino acids: CASSQGAGLAGVPSTDTQYF.

There are many counts of this clonotype. V gene TRBV6-5 combines with J gene TRBJ2-2, with TRBD1 matching 8 bases. Losses at the gene ends were 6 bases for V and 2 bases for J; bases not matched to a gene: 14. In germline, CDR1 is MNHEY, CDR2 SVGAGI. The CDR3 is 18 amino acids. The CDR3 DNA is TGTGCCAGCAGGCTCCGCTCAGGGGGCGGAATAAACACCGGGGAGCTGTTTTTT. It encodes CASRLRSGGGINTGELFF.